This is a list of T cell receptor beta chains from one sample in a study of T cell responses to AZD1222 COVID-19 vaccine. TCRdb's table, derived via immunoSEQ multiplex PCR, lists solely in-frame clones and lacks some. The profile shows about 100,000 clones, around 90% of them singletons. Source: peripheral blood, taken on day 0 of AZD1222 vaccination. These receptors were taken from an adult in good health. The CDR3 runs from the conserved cysteine through the conserved F or W. D genes are given only for firm matches. Only part of the rows carry a size: once, few, many, or a class if the clone is expanded.

cdr3_nt cdr3_aa j_call d_call v_call clone_size
TGTGCCACCTCGGGAGCTAATAATTCACCCCTCCACTTT CATSGANNSPLHF TRBJ1-6 NA TRBV6-5 NA
TGCAGCGCGGTGGGGAGATATGGCTACACCTTC CSAVGRYGYTF TRBJ1-2 NA TRBV29-1 few
TGTGCCAGTGCTATGGAAAGCAGCACAGATACGCAGTATTTT CASAMESSTDTQYF TRBJ2-3 NA TRBV19 NA
TGTGCCAGTAGTCCCCCGCGTAGAGGACTGAACACTGAAGCTTTCTTT CASSPPRRGLNTEAFF TRBJ1-1 NA TRBV19 once
TGTGCCTGGAGTGCCCATGGACAGGTCAACACTGAAGCTTTCTTT CAWSAHGQVNTEAFF TRBJ1-1 TRBD1 TRBV30 NA
TGTGCCAGCAGCCTACGGCCCCAGCGGGAGGGCCCGGTCTCTTACGAGCAGTACTTC CASSLRPQREGPVSYEQYF TRBJ2-7 TRBD2 TRBV4-2 NA
TGTGCCAGCAGTCTTCAAACAGGGGGCAATCAGCCCCAGCATTTT CASSLQTGGNQPQHF TRBJ1-5 TRBD1 TRBV28 NA
TGCGCCAGCAGCATAGGACAGGGGGGAGGCTACACCTTC CASSIGQGGGYTF TRBJ1-2 TRBD1 TRBV5-1 NA
TGCGCCAGCAGCTTGGCCTCGGAACCAGGCTACACCTTC CASSLASEPGYTF TRBJ1-2 NA TRBV5-1 NA
TGTGCCAGCAGCCACTCAAACAGACTCTACGAGCAGTACTTC CASSHSNRLYEQYF TRBJ2-7 NA TRBV5-6 NA
TGTGCCAGCAGCTCACAGGGGGCGCGTATCTATGGCTACACCTTC CASSSQGARIYGYTF TRBJ1-2 TRBD1 TRBV5-8 NA
TGTGCCAGCAGGCGGGATATTAATGAAAAACTGTTTTTT CASRRDINEKLFF TRBJ1-4 NA TRBV6-6 once
TGTGCCAGCGCAGAGAGGACGGACTACTATGGCTACACCTTC CASAERTDYYGYTF TRBJ1-2 NA TRBV19 NA
TGTGCCAGCAGCGTGGAGACAGGGACTAATGAAAAACTGTTTTTT CASSVETGTNEKLFF TRBJ1-4 TRBD1 TRBV9 NA
TGTGCCAGCAGCCAAGACTCGTGGATCCCAGATACGCAGTATTTT CASSQDSWIPDTQYF TRBJ2-3 NA TRBV3-1/TRBV3-2 NA
TGCGCCAGCAGTCAATCGGGATCTGAAGCTTTCTTT CASSQSGSEAFF TRBJ1-1 NA TRBV23-1 NA
TGTGCCAGCAGTTACGGCGGGACAGCAAATGGCTACACCTTC CASSYGGTANGYTF TRBJ1-2 TRBD1 TRBV6-5 NA
TGTGCCAGCAGTGAAGGGGGGAACTCCTATAATTCACCCCTCCACTTT CASSEGGNSYNSPLHF TRBJ1-6 NA TRBV6-1 few
TGTGCCAGCAGTTACTCGGACGCTGGGGATGGCTACACCTTC CASSYSDAGDGYTF TRBJ1-2 NA TRBV6-5 NA
TGTGCCAGCAATGATGCTAGCGACGACGAGCAGTACTTC CASNDASDDEQYF TRBJ2-7 NA TRBV2 NA
TGCGCCAGCAGCCCTAAGGGTGGGGGAATGAACACTGAAGCTTTCTTT CASSPKGGGMNTEAFF TRBJ1-1 NA TRBV4-1 NA
TGTGCTAGTGGTTTGGACGGGACAGTCTCGAGGGGTGAAGCTTTCTTT CASGLDGTVSRGEAFF TRBJ1-1 TRBD1 TRBV12-5 NA
TGTGCCAGCAGTTACAGGGAAAATCAGCCCCAGCATTTT CASSYRENQPQHF TRBJ1-5 NA TRBV6-5 few
TGTGCCAGCACCCAAAACAAGTTAACCGGGGAGCTGTTTTTT CASTQNKLTGELFF TRBJ2-2 NA TRBV6-5 NA
TGTGCCAGCAGTGCTAGCGGGAGTTGGGCAGATACGCAGTATTTT CASSASGSWADTQYF TRBJ2-3 TRBD2 TRBV2 NA
TGCGCCAGCAGCCAAGATTCCAGGTCCCTTGGGGAGCTGTTTTTT CASSQDSRSLGELFF TRBJ2-2 NA TRBV4-3 NA
TGTGCCTGGAGGGCCGGGACTAGCTATGAGCAGTTCTTC CAWRAGTSYEQFF TRBJ2-1 TRBD2 TRBV30 NA
TGTGCCAGTAGTGAAGGACTAGGTCGCATTCAGTACTTC CASSEGLGRIQYF TRBJ2-4 TRBD2 TRBV19 NA
TGCGCCAGCAGCCAGACCATTGAAGGAGGAGAGACCCAGTACTTC CASSQTIEGGETQYF TRBJ2-5 NA TRBV4-3 NA
TGTGCCAGCAGCTCAGTAAGCGGGGGCCGCACAGATACGCAGTATTTT CASSSVSGGRTDTQYF TRBJ2-3 TRBD2 TRBV7-2 NA
TGTGCCAGCAGCTCGGAAGTTAGAGTCTATAATTCACCCCTCCACTTT CASSSEVRVYNSPLHF TRBJ1-6 NA TRBV11-2 NA
TGTGCCAGCAGCTTAGGCGGGGACCAGCAGTTCTTC CASSLGGDQQFF TRBJ2-1 NA TRBV7-8 NA
TGTGCCAGCAGCAAACGCCAGTTGAATTCACCCCTCCACTTT CASSKRQLNSPLHF TRBJ1-6 NA TRBV21-1 NA
TGTGCCAGCAGTGTAAAAGCGGGTAGCTCCTACAATGAGCAGTTCTTC CASSVKAGSSYNEQFF TRBJ2-1 NA TRBV6-1 NA
TGTGCCAGCAGTGAAGGCGGTACAAGAGAGACCCAGTACTTC CASSEGGTRETQYF TRBJ2-5 NA TRBV6-1 NA
TGTGCCAGCAGTTACTCTTGGGGGGATCAGCCCCAGCATTTT CASSYSWGDQPQHF TRBJ1-5 NA TRBV6-5 NA
TGTGCCAGCAGGGGACCAGAACATCAGCCCCAGCATTTT CASRGPEHQPQHF TRBJ1-5 NA TRBV6-5 NA
TGCGCCAGCAGCCATATTACAGGGGGCGTCGATAATTCACCCCTCCACTTT CASSHITGGVDNSPLHF TRBJ1-6 TRBD1 TRBV4-1 few
TGTGCCAGCAGTCATCGAGGACGGACTGGGGTAGAGACCCAGTACTTC CASSHRGRTGVETQYF TRBJ2-5 NA TRBV3-1/TRBV3-2 few